This TCR beta chain was identified in a study of cytomegalovirus exposure and HLA in healthy donors. The germline V gene has CDR1 MNHNS and CDR2 SASEGT. CDR3 length: 16 amino acids. Trimming at V came to 0 bases and at J to 2 bases, leaving 7 bases not matched to a gene. Researchers ran the PCR with 60 Vbeta and 13 Jbeta primers. Produced via immunoSEQ multiplex PCR; TCRdb's table is partial and in-frame only. This table lists tens of thousands of clones. The receptor's source is a man younger than 30 in good health and CMV-seropositive. Input material: PBMCs. The V gene is TRBV6-1, the J gene TRBJ2-7; TRBD1 matches 7 bases. The CDR3 is CASSEASTGQAYEQYF. CDR3 nucleotide sequence: TGTGCCAGCAGTGAAGCTTCGACAGGACAGGCCTACGAGCAGTACTTC.